This is a list of T cell receptor beta chains from one sample in a study of blood T cell repertoires in COVID-19. Assay: immunoSEQ multiplex PCR; the TCRdb copy retains only in-frame clones and omits some. The sample holds approximately 110,000 clones; about 85% are singletons and the top ten take around 3%. The sequenced sample consisted of peripheral blood. These receptors all stem from a woman of 80 years or more with COVID-19, enrolled during active disease. The CDR3 runs from the conserved cysteine through the conserved F or W. A D gene is named only where the DNA matches it firmly. Clone sizes are given selectively: once, few, many, or a class where the clone is expanded.

v_gene	d_gene	j_gene	abundance	len	CDR3nt	CDR3aa
TRBV11-1	.	TRBJ2-3	once	13	TGTGCCAGCAGCTACGGGGGCACAGATACGCAGTATTTT	CASSYGGTDTQYF
TRBV24-1	TRBD2	TRBJ2-3	.	17	TGTGCCGGGTCTCTATCTGCGCGGGAGACTAGCACAGATACGCAGTATTTT	CAGSLSARETSTDTQYF
TRBV7-8	TRBD2	TRBJ2-7	.	17	TGTGCCAGCAGCTTAGCGCGCCTAGCGGGAGGGGCTTACGAGCAGTACTTC	CASSLARLAGGAYEQYF
TRBV5-1	TRBD2	TRBJ2-7	.	18	TGCGCCAGCAGCTGGGGGGGACTAGCGGACGGGCCCTACTACGAGCAGTACTTC	CASSWGGLADGPYYEQYF
TRBV5-8	TRBD2	TRBJ2-1	.	14	TGTGCCAGCAGCCTACTAGCGGGCGGCGGTGAGCAGTTCTTC	CASSLLAGGGEQFF
TRBV7-6	TRBD2	TRBJ2-7	.	15	TGTGCCAGCAGCTTAGATGGGGGGGATGTGTACGAGCAGTACTTC	CASSLDGGDVYEQYF
TRBV24-1	.	TRBJ1-4	.	13	TGTGCCACCAGTGGACAGACCGGAGAAAAACTGTTTTTT	CATSGQTGEKLFF
TRBV29-1	TRBD2	TRBJ2-1	.	15	TGCAGCGTGCTCAAGGGCGGGGGGACCTACAATGAGCAGTTCTTC	CSVLKGGGTYNEQFF
TRBV5-1	TRBD2	TRBJ2-5	.	16	TGCGCCAGCAGCTTGGGTGGAGGAGCGGGACAAGAGACCCAGTACTTC	CASSLGGGAGQETQYF
TRBV29-1	.	TRBJ1-2	.	13	TGCAGCGGCCTCGACCCAGGTGGCTATGGCTACACCTTC	CSGLDPGGYGYTF
TRBV27	.	TRBJ1-3	.	14	TGTGCCAGCAGCCTGACACAGGGAACGGGCACCATATATTTT	CASSLTQGTGTIYF
TRBV4-3	.	TRBJ1-6	.	16	TGCGCCAGCAGCCTCACTTCGGGAACGGATAATTCACCCCTCCACTTT	CASSLTSGTDNSPLHF
TRBV19	.	TRBJ1-1	once	14	TGTGCCAGTAGATCGGGAGGGATCCCCACTGAAGCTTTCTTT	CASRSGGIPTEAFF
TRBV29-1	TRBD1	TRBJ1-2	.	11	TGCAGCGGGGGACAGGGGGATGGCTACACCTTC	CSGGQGDGYTF
TRBV6-2/TRBV6-3	TRBD2	TRBJ2-3	medium-sized	15	TGTGCCAGCAGTGGAGGACTAGCGCACACAGATACGCAGTATTTT	CASSGGLAHTDTQYF
TRBV19	TRBD1	TRBJ1-5	.	17	TGTGCCAGTAGTAAAGGGGCCGGACAGGGGATCAATCAGCCCCAGCATTTT	CASSKGAGQGINQPQHF
TRBV25-1	.	TRBJ1-4	.	15	TGTGCCAGCAGTGATCGCGGCACCTCGAATGAAAAACTGTTTTTT	CASSDRGTSNEKLFF
TRBV6-5	TRBD1	TRBJ2-7	.	14	TGTGCCAGCAGCCAGACAGGGTCCTCATACGAGCAGTACTTC	CASSQTGSSYEQYF
TRBV19	.	TRBJ1-2	few	16	TGTGCCAGTAGTATGGGCGGGGGTCGGGCGGACTATGGCTACACCTTC	CASSMGGGRADYGYTF
TRBV7-2	TRBD1	TRBJ2-7	.	15	TGTGCCAGCAGCTTAACGGGGGACAGGACCTACGAGCAGTACTTC	CASSLTGDRTYEQYF
TRBV6-5	TRBD1	TRBJ2-5	.	14	TGTGCCAGCAGCAGGACAGGGGGCCTAGAGACCCAGTACTTC	CASSRTGGLETQYF
TRBV4-2	.	TRBJ1-5	few	15	TGTGCCAGCAGCCAAACCAGGGGAGGCAATCAGCCCCAGCATTTT	CASSQTRGGNQPQHF
TRBV25-1	TRBD2	TRBJ2-7	.	13	TGTGCCACCGGGACTAGCGGAACCTACGAGCAGTACTTC	CATGTSGTYEQYF
TRBV9	.	TRBJ2-7	.	15	TGTGCCAGCAGCCTTAGCGCACAGCAACCTAACGAGCAGTACTTC	CASSLSAQQPNEQYF
TRBV18	.	TRBJ1-1	few	15	TGTGCCAGCTCACAAGCCGGACAGCTGAACACTGAAGCTTTCTTT	CASSQAGQLNTEAFF
TRBV4-3	.	TRBJ1-5	.	14	TGCGCCAGCAGCCAAGAACGTAGCGCTCAGCCCCAGCATTTT	CASSQERSAQPQHF
TRBV3-1/TRBV3-2	.	TRBJ1-1	few	13	TGTGCCAGCAGCCAGGGGGCAAGGACTGAAGCTTTCTTT	CASSQGARTEAFF
TRBV29-1	.	TRBJ1-1	.	12	TGCAGCGTTGGACATCAGATTACTGAAGCTTTCTTT	CSVGHQITEAFF
TRBV7-8	.	TRBJ1-2	.	16	TGTGCCAGCAGCCCCATTACAGCGGTTTTAAACTATGGCTACACCTTC	CASSPITAVLNYGYTF
TRBV4-2	.	TRBJ1-1	.	15	TGTGCCAGCAGCCGAGGAAATCAGGGGTCCTCTGAAGCTTTCTTT	CASSRGNQGSSEAFF
TRBV28	.	TRBJ1-2	once	12	TGTGCCAGCAGTCCAGCTAACTATGGCTACACCTTC	CASSPANYGYTF
TRBV4-3	.	TRBJ1-4	few	18	TGCGCCAGCAGCCAGGAGGCCATTACAGAGGAAGAGGATGAAAAACTGTTTTTT	CASSQEAITEEEDEKLFF
TRBV27	TRBD2	TRBJ2-2	.	14	TGTGCCAGCAGTGCTCTAGCGGGAATCGGGGAGCTGTTTTTT	CASSALAGIGELFF
TRBV10-3	TRBD1	TRBJ2-7	.	14	TGTGCCATCAGTGGACAGGGTGGTTTCGACGAGCAGTACTTC	CAISGQGGFDEQYF
TRBV19	TRBD1	TRBJ1-1	.	14	TGTGCCAGCCTCCGAGGACAGGGAGTTTCTGAAGCTTTCTTT	CASLRGQGVSEAFF
TRBV28	TRBD2	TRBJ2-7	.	15	TGTGCCAGCAGTTTGGGGAGCGGGAGGGCTTACGAGCAGTACTTC	CASSLGSGRAYEQYF
TRBV28	.	TRBJ1-2	.	12	TGTGCCAGCAGTTTGGAACATAGCGGCTACACCTTC	CASSLEHSGYTF
TRBV5-1	.	TRBJ1-1	.	14	TGCGCCAGCAGCTTGGACGTCAGGGCCACTGAAGCTTTCTTT	CASSLDVRATEAFF
TRBV5-4	TRBD1	TRBJ1-4	.	15	TGTGCCAGCAGCACCGAGGGACAGCCTAATGAAAAACTGTTTTTT	CASSTEGQPNEKLFF
TRBV6-5	.	TRBJ1-6	once	15	TGTGCCAGCAGTTACCTAGGGGGGGATGATTCACCCCTCCACTTT	CASSYLGGDDSPLHF
TRBV4-3	TRBD2	TRBJ2-2	.	16	TGCGCCAGCAGCCAAGAGTTAGCGGGTAACACCGGGGAGCTGTTTTTT	CASSQELAGNTGELFF